Given below is one T cell receptor beta chain in context. Its specificity is unknown. This CDR3 comprises 16 residues. V lost 0 bases to trimming and J lost 1 base; unmatched junction nucleotides: 4. The germline V gene encodes CDR1 SGHRS and CDR2 YFSETQ. This sample was included in a study of CD8 T cells in ankylosing spondylitis. Findings and limits, study-wide: As for the disease-linked clones, they showed a CD8+ phenotype and occurred at relatively low frequencies in peripheral blood.

TCRdb called the 5' RACE reads again in MiXCR, with one record for every CDR3 protein. The profile shows approximately 290,000 distinct CDR3 sequences, about a fifth of them singletons. This sequence was found in a female donor with ankylosing spondylitis or in good health (not recorded which). This sequence joins TRBV5-1 and TRBJ2-1; 7 nucleotides match TRBD1. The material sequenced was blood, either unsorted or a sorted T cell fraction (not recorded which). The CDR3 loop reads CASSLGQGTSYNEQFF. CDR3 DNA: TGCGCCAGCAGCTTGGGACAGGGAACTTCCTACAATGAGCAGTTCTTC.